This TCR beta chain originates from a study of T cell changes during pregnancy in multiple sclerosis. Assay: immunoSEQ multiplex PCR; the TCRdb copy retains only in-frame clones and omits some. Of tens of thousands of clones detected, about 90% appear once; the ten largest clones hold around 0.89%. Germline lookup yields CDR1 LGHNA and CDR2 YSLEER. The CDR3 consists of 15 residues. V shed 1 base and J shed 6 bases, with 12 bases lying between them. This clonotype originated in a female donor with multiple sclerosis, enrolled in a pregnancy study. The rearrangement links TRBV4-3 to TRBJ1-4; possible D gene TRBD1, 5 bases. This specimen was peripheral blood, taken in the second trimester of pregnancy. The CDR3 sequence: CASSQVPGGDEKLFF. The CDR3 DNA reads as TGCGCCAGCAGCCAAGTCCCGGGAGGGGATGAAAAACTGTTTTTT.